A selection of T cell receptor beta chains follows, all from one sample in a study of T cells in Graves' hyperthyroidism and ophthalmopathy. TCRdb reprocessed the multiplex PCR reads via MiXCR and lists one record per CDR3 protein. The data hold 500,000 to 650,000 distinct CDR3 sequences, with 17% observed a single time. Sequenced input: blood. Source of these receptors: a young woman with Graves' ophthalmopathy. Each CDR3 is given with its conserved first and last residue. A D gene is named only where the DNA matches it firmly. Clone size is stated in some rows and not others, as once, few, many or a class when expanded.

j_call v_call d_call clone_size cdr3_nt cdr3_aa
TRBJ1-1 TRBV19 TRBD1 NA TGTGCCAGTAGTGGTCCCGGGACAGGGAACACTGAAGCTTTCTTT CASSGPGTGNTEAFF
TRBJ2-1 TRBV2 TRBD2 many TGTGCCAGCAGGCCGGGACTAGAGAACTATGAGCAGTTCTTC CASRPGLENYEQFF
TRBJ1-2 TRBV15 NA few TGTGCCACCAGCAGAGAATGGCGGTCTAACTATGGCTACACCTTC CATSREWRSNYGYTF
TRBJ1-5 TRBV2 TRBD1 few TGTGCCAGCAGGAAACGAGGGGGACAGGTCTATAGCAATCAGCCCCAGCATTTT CASRKRGGQVYSNQPQHF
TRBJ2-3 TRBV5-5 NA many TGTGCCAGCAGCTTCCCCACAGATACGCAGTATTTT CASSFPTDTQYF
TRBJ1-1 TRBV20-1 NA few TGCAGTGTGCCGGGACTGCCGAACACTGAAGCTTTCTTT CSVPGLPNTEAFF
TRBJ2-3 TRBV9 TRBD2 few TGTGCCAGCAGCGTAGAGCGGGAGGGTGCAGATACGCAGTATTTT CASSVEREGADTQYF
TRBJ1-5 TRBV5-6 NA NA TGTGCCAGCAGCTTGCGGGGGGCGCCCAATCAGCCCCAGCATTTT CASSLRGAPNQPQHF
TRBJ2-1 TRBV12-5 TRBD2 many TGTGCTAGTGGTTTGTACCTAGCGGGAGAGCAGTTCTTC CASGLYLAGEQFF
TRBJ1-1 TRBV11-2 NA many TGTGCCAGCACCACCCAATTCGGCACGACGAACACTGAAGCTTTCTTT CASTTQFGTTNTEAFF
TRBJ1-6 TRBV7-3 NA few TGTGCCAGCAGCTACTCAGGGGTGGATTCACCCCTCCACTTT CASSYSGVDSPLHF
TRBJ2-3 TRBV7-9 NA NA TGTGCCATCAGGGGGGCGAGCACAGATACGCAGTATTTT CAIRGASTDTQYF
TRBJ2-1 TRBV27 NA many TGTGCCAGCAGTCCCGGGACTCCTCCCGGGAATGAGCAGTTCTTC CASSPGTPPGNEQFF
TRBJ2-2 TRBV2 NA many TGTGCCAGCAAGGCGGGGCCGGGGACCGGGGAGCTGTTTTTT CASKAGPGTGELFF
TRBJ2-7 TRBV7-9 NA NA TGTGCCAGCAGCCCACCTTCCCCTTACAGGACCTACGAGCAGTACTTC CASSPPSPYRTYEQYF
TRBJ2-2 TRBV4-2 TRBD1 few TGTGCCAGCAGCCAAGATCATCTCGGGACAGTGAACACCGGGGAGCTGTTTTTT CASSQDHLGTVNTGELFF
TRBJ1-3 TRBV3-1 NA many TGTGCCAGCACCGAAGCCCGGGGGGCTGGAAACACCATATATTTT CASTEARGAGNTIYF
TRBJ2-3 TRBV5-1 NA few TGCGCCAGCAGCTTGGTTTACACAGATACGCAGTATTTT CASSLVYTDTQYF
TRBJ1-5 TRBV19 NA NA TGTGCCAGTAGTATTCCGGGAGGGGTTAGCAATCAGCCCCAGCATTTT CASSIPGGVSNQPQHF
TRBJ2-5 TRBV10-3 TRBD1 NA TGTGCCATCAGATCCACAGGGGGCTGGGAGACCCAGTACTTC CAIRSTGGWETQYF
TRBJ1-6 TRBV2 NA few TGTGCCAGCAAGCGGGGACCGGATAATTCACCCCTCCACTTT CASKRGPDNSPLHF
TRBJ2-1 TRBV7-9 TRBD2 NA TGTGTCAGCAGCTTCAGCGGGGGGTTAGATGAGCAGTTCTTC CVSSFSGGLDEQFF
TRBJ1-2 TRBV15 NA few TGTGCCACCAGCAGAAACCGAGAAGCCTATGGCTACACCTTC CATSRNREAYGYTF
TRBJ1-5 TRBV4-2 NA few TGTGCCAGCAGCCAAGATGGATTTGGTGGACAGCCCCAGCATTTT CASSQDGFGGQPQHF
TRBJ2-7 TRBV4-1 NA few TGCGCCAGCAGCCAAGATCGGCTAGCTGGTCACGAGCAGTACTTC CASSQDRLAGHEQYF
TRBJ2-7 TRBV28 NA many TGTGCCAGCGAGGGGGGGGACTACGAGCAGTACTTC CASEGGDYEQYF
TRBJ2-7 TRBV7-2 TRBD2 NA TGTGCCAGCAGTTGGGGACTAGCGGGAGGGGTCTACGAGCAGTACTTC CASSWGLAGGVYEQYF
TRBJ1-2 TRBV28 TRBD1 many TGTGCCAGCAGTTCCCTGGACAGGGATGACTATGGCTACACCTTC CASSSLDRDDYGYTF
TRBJ2-7 TRBV27 TRBD1 many TGTGCCAGCAGCCCTGCACAGGGGACCCTCTACGAGCAGTACTTC CASSPAQGTLYEQYF
TRBJ1-1 TRBV28 TRBD1 NA TGTGCCAGCAGCCGTACACCCGAGGGACAGGACTACACTGAAGCTTTCTTT CASSRTPEGQDYTEAFF
TRBJ2-7 TRBV15 NA many TGTGCCACCAGCAGAGGGGCCAGGGCCGAAACCTACGAGCAGTACTTC CATSRGARAETYEQYF
TRBJ1-2 TRBV7-9 NA many TGTGCCAGCAGCTTAGATGGGGGGTTTTTGTCCCATGGCTACACCTTC CASSLDGGFLSHGYTF
TRBJ2-2 TRBV6-1 NA NA TGTGCCAGCAGTGGACGGATGAACACCGGGGAGCTGTTTTTT CASSGRMNTGELFF
TRBJ1-5 TRBV6-2/TRBV6-3 NA few TGTGCCAGCAGTAGCTCTGGGCAGCCCCAGCATTTT CASSSSGQPQHF
TRBJ1-1 TRBV7-2 NA many TGTGCCAGCAGCCTATCCTATACGGCGAACACTGAAGCTTTCTTT CASSLSYTANTEAFF
TRBJ2-5 TRBV5-4 NA many TGTGCCAGCAGCTTGAAGGGGATCCAAGAGACCCAGTACTTC CASSLKGIQETQYF
TRBJ2-7 TRBV27 TRBD1 few TGTGCCAGCAGTTTAATTGGGACAGGGGACGCCTACGAGCAGTACTTC CASSLIGTGDAYEQYF
TRBJ1-1 TRBV6-1 NA NA TGTGCCAGCAGCTCAAGGTTTGGCCAGAACACTGAAGCTTTCTTT CASSSRFGQNTEAFF
TRBJ2-3 TRBV12-3/TRBV12-4 NA many TGTGCCAGCATTGGATCGGGACATAGCACAGATACGCAGTATTTT CASIGSGHSTDTQYF
TRBJ1-2 TRBV20-1 NA NA TGCAGTGCTGGCCCCAGGGGTTTTTATGGCTACACCTTC CSAGPRGFYGYTF
TRBJ2-7 TRBV4-1 TRBD1 NA TGCGCCAGCAGCCAAGAGGACAGGGGCCCCTACGAGCAGTACTTC CASSQEDRGPYEQYF
TRBJ2-3 TRBV27 TRBD1 NA TGTGCCAGCCGCCGGGACAGGGGGACAGATACGCAGTATTTT CASRRDRGTDTQYF
TRBJ1-2 TRBV5-5 NA few TGTGCCAGCAGCTCCCTAGCTCTAAAGCCGCCTGGCTACACCTTC CASSSLALKPPGYTF
TRBJ2-7 TRBV13 NA many TGTGCCAGCAGCCACTCAGGGGACTACGAGCAGTACTTC CASSHSGDYEQYF
TRBJ2-5 TRBV5-1 NA NA TGCGCCAGCAGCCGAGGGGGGCTAGCAGAAGAGACCCAGTACTTC CASSRGGLAEETQYF
TRBJ2-7 TRBV3-1 NA many TGTGCCAGCAGCCAAGGAGGAGTTATGGACGAGCAGTACTTC CASSQGGVMDEQYF
TRBJ1-1 TRBV20-1 NA many TGCAGTGCTAGGGGAGCCACTGAAGCTTTCTTT CSARGATEAFF
TRBJ2-7 TRBV2 NA many TGTGCCAGCAGTGTGGGGGACTTGTTCTACGAGCAGTACTTC CASSVGDLFYEQYF
TRBJ1-5 TRBV27 NA few TGTGCCAGCAGTTTAGACGGGAACCACTATCAGCCCCAGCATTTT CASSLDGNHYQPQHF
TRBJ2-2 TRBV30 NA many TGTGCCTGGAGTGGCCTGACCGAGAGGGGCACCGGGGAGCTGTTTTTT CAWSGLTERGTGELFF
TRBJ2-7 TRBV7-3 TRBD1 once TGTGCCAGCAGCCAGCAAGACAGGGGCGAGCAGTACTTC CASSQQDRGEQYF
TRBJ1-1 TRBV7-6 NA many TGTGCCAGCAGCACCCCCACACCCGGGCGGGGTGTTACTGAAGCTTTCTTT CASSTPTPGRGVTEAFF
TRBJ1-2 TRBV20-1 NA few TGCAGTGCTAATGTGGGGGCACTGGGTAACTATGGCTACACCTTC CSANVGALGNYGYTF
TRBJ1-2 TRBV2 NA few TGTGCCAGTAGGATGACACCCGGGGGCTATGGCTACACCTTC CASRMTPGGYGYTF
TRBJ2-1 TRBV13 NA many TGTGCCAGCAGTTTTGGCGTTGGATATGAGCAGTTCTTC CASSFGVGYEQFF
TRBJ2-5 TRBV20-1 TRBD2 NA TGCAGTGCTAAACGACTAGCGGGAGATGAGACCCAGTACTTC CSAKRLAGDETQYF
TRBJ1-6 TRBV4-3 NA NA TGCGCCAGCAGCCAAGCCCGGGGGGACGGTTCACCCCTCCACTTT CASSQARGDGSPLHF
TRBJ1-5 TRBV2 NA many TGTGCCAGCAGTGGGGCAGGGACTACCCAGCCCCAGCATTTT CASSGAGTTQPQHF